Below, 26 T cell receptor beta chains from the same sample are listed, as sequenced in a study of blood T cell repertoires in COVID-19. Sequencing used immunoSEQ multiplex PCR; TCRdb keeps in-frame clones, though not all of them. Found here are 200,000 or so clones, roughly 81% of them singletons; the top ten hold 4% to 6%. The sample comprised peripheral blood. Receptors originate from a woman in her seventies with active or convalescent COVID-19.

The genes are TRBV27 and TRBJ2-3; 7 nucleotides line up with TRBD1. The length of the CDR3 is 17 residues. Germline V CDR1 and CDR2: MNHEY, SMNVEV (reference sequence). V was pared by 5 bases and J by 5 bases, with 16 bases of the junction left unmatched. DNA for the CDR3: TGTGCCAGCAGTCCGTGGACAGGTTCTAACGGGCGAGATACGCAGTATTTT. Protein sequence: CASSPWTGSNGRDTQYF.

This chain uses TRBV5-4 with TRBJ2-7, with D perhaps matching TRBD2 (6 bases). V was clipped by 5 bases and J by 6 bases, with 18 bases between them. This CDR3 is built from 14 residues. Germline CDR1 reads SGHNT; CDR2 reads YYREEE (reference sequence). The DNA for the CDR3 is TGTGCCAGCAGTTCAGGGCGGGGTACCCTCGAGCAGTACTTC. Protein: CASSSGRGTLEQYF.

This chain links TRBV2 with TRBJ1-4, with a possible D match to TRBD1 (5 bases). This CDR3 has 13 residues. Germline loops: CDR1 SNHLY, CDR2 FYNNEI. V was cut by 4 bases and J by 8 bases, with 11 bases left in between. The CDR3 is CASSGGEGEKLFF. The CDR3 DNA reads as TGTGCCAGCAGTGGGGGGGAAGGGGAAAAACTGTTTTTT.

The V call is TRBV14, the J call TRBJ2-1; weak D call: TRBD2 (5 bases). This CDR3 has 17 residues. Germline V gene lookup returns CDR1 SGHDN and CDR2 FVKESK. The V end was cut by 0 bases, the J end by 1 base, with 13 bases between. The CDR3 loop reads CASSQDWSGSSYNEQFF. In DNA, the CDR3 is TGTGCCAGCAGCCAAGATTGGAGCGGCTCTTCCTACAATGAGCAGTTCTTC.

The chain links TRBV5-1 to TRBJ1-1, with D uncertain. The length of the CDR3 is 13 residues. The germline V gene encodes CDR1 SGHRS and CDR2 YFSETQ. Trimming took off 0 bases at V and 7 bases at J, with 10 bases between the two ends. The CDR3 region has the DNA TGCGCCAGCAGCTTGGCCAACGGTGTTGAAGCTTTCTTT. This encodes CASSLANGVEAFF. The complete variable domain, with remaining parts taken from reference TRBV5-1 and TRBJ1-1, reads KAGVTQTPRYLIKTRGQQVTLSCSPISGHRSVSWYQQTPGQGLQFLFEYFSETQRNKGNFPGRFSGRQFSNSRSEMNVSTLELGDSALYLCASSLANGVEAFFGQGTRLTVV.

The count of this clone is one. The chain is built from TRBV5-1 and TRBJ2-3, with TRBD2 matching 10 bases. The germline V gene has CDR1 SGHRS and CDR2 YFSETQ. The V and J ends lost 3 bases and 1 base, in that order; junction bases with no gene match: 2. This CDR3 contains 15 residues. The CDR3 region is CASSWGTSGTDTQYF. Written as DNA, the CDR3 is TGCGCCAGCAGCTGGGGGACTAGCGGCACAGATACGCAGTATTTT.

The count of this clone is one. The chain has TRBV5-6 and TRBJ2-2, with a tentative D call TRBD2 (5 bases). Trimming removed 7 bases at V and 1 base at J, with 17 bases between. Germline CDR1 SGHDT, CDR2 YYEEEE. CDR3 length: 16 residues. The CDR3 nucleotides read TGTGCCAGCCGCCGGGGTAACACTTTGAACACCGGGGAGCTGTTTTTT. This sequence encodes CASRRGNTLNTGELFF.

J is TRBJ2-7 and V is TRBV18, with TRBD2 matching over 7 bases. With 3 bases clipped from V and 6 bases from J, the junction kept 11 bases outside the gene matches. Germline CDR1 and CDR2: KGHSH and LQKENI. The CDR3 spans 15 residues. DNA of the CDR3: TGTGCCAGCTCACCCTATTCGGGGGAGGGGAGCGAGCAGTACTTC. It translates to CASSPYSGEGSEQYF.

The J gene is TRBJ2-7, the V gene TRBV18; tentative D call: TRBD2 (5 bases). The CDR3 has 13 residues. V was cut by 2 bases and J by 5 bases, with 10 bases left in between. The germline CDR1 and CDR2 sequences are KGHSH and LQKENI. CDR3 loop: CASSPARENEQYF. The CDR3 coding sequence is TGTGCCAGCTCACCAGCGAGGGAGAACGAGCAGTACTTC.

CDR3 sequence: CASSTPGGGWETQYF. CDR3 coding DNA: TGCGCCAGCAGTACCCCTGGGGGGGGATGGGAGACCCAGTACTTC. The chain is built from TRBV23-1 and TRBJ2-5; 7 bases align to TRBD2. TRBV23-1 is classed as an ORF, of uncertain function. V lost 5 bases, J lost 5 bases, and 11 bases stayed unmatched. The CDR3 consists of 15 residues.

This clone was recorded only once. The chain joins TRBV6-5 to TRBJ1-4; no definite D call. CDR3 length: 15 amino acids. Trimming removed 7 bases at V and 7 bases at J, with 19 bases between. From germline, CDR1 is MNHEY and CDR2 SVGAGI. In nucleotides, the CDR3 is TGTGCCAGCACTCCTCCGGGGTCAGTAGTTGAAAAACTGTTTTTT. This sequence encodes CASTPPGSVVEKLFF.

This clone was observed a handful of times. One junction end does not reproduce the germline sequence, and a read error may be involved. V and J are TRBV3-1 (or the pseudogene TRBV3-2) and TRBJ1-1; no reliable D call. Per the germline V gene, CDR1 is LGHDT and CDR2 is YNNKEL (reference sequence). CDR3 size: 11 residues. The CDR3 sequence is CASSQSPVVLF. CDR3 in DNA: TGTGCCAGCAGCCAAAGTCCGGTGGTACTTTTT.

This sequence joins TRBV19 and TRBJ2-7; D possibly corresponds to TRBD2 (6 bases). The V end was cut by 4 bases, the J end by 5 bases, with 12 bases between. The CDR3 consists of 13 residues. Germline values: CDR1 LNHDA, CDR2 SQIVND (reference sequence). CDR3 in DNA: TGTGCCAGTAGTAGCCAGTGGGGGGACGAGCAGTACTTC. Translated, it gives CASSSQWGDEQYF.

This clone was seen a few times. The V and J genes are TRBV5-1 and TRBJ1-1, with D uncertain. CDR3 size: 14 residues. CDR1 and CDR2 from the germline V gene are SGHRS and YFSETQ. The ends were cut back, 1 base at V and 5 bases at J, with 12 bases in the middle. The DNA for the CDR3 is TGCGCCAGCAGCTTGTTGAGAAATCGGACTGAAGCTTTCTTT. The encoded protein is CASSLLRNRTEAFF.

The chain employs TRBV2 and TRBJ2-1; TRBD2 matches 8 bases. The CDR3 loop spans 14 amino acids. Per the germline V gene, CDR1 is SNHLY and CDR2 is FYNNEI. Trimming took 4 bases from V and 7 from J; bases not matched to a gene: 6. The CDR3 DNA reads as TGTGCCAGCAGTGGACTAGCGAAGAGGAATGAGCAGTTCTTC. Its protein is CASSGLAKRNEQFF.

The chain has TRBV7-8 and TRBJ2-1; weak D call: TRBD2 (7 bases). Trimming left V 1 base short and J 4 bases short, with 11 bases between. Germline lookup yields CDR1 SGHVS and CDR2 FQNEAQ. This CDR3 contains 15 residues. The CDR3 protein is CASSLVGGRYNEQFF. The DNA of the CDR3 is TGTGCCAGCAGCTTAGTGGGGGGGCGATACAATGAGCAGTTCTTC.

V usage is TRBV5-4 and J usage is TRBJ2-1, with D possibly TRBD2 on 6 matching bases. The CDR3 has 17 amino acids. The germline gives CDR1 SGHNT, CDR2 YYREEE (reference sequence). The germline V and J ends were trimmed by 4 bases and 9 bases, with 26 bases remaining between them. CDR3 sequence reads: CASSKDISVGGVSEQFF. In nucleotides, the CDR3 is TGTGCCAGCAGCAAGGATATCTCGGTCGGGGGAGTAAGTGAGCAGTTCTTC.

This clone was recorded a few times. V and J are TRBV7-9 and TRBJ1-6; 10 bases align to TRBD1. The germline V gene has CDR1 SEHNR and CDR2 FQNEAQ (reference sequence). Trimming cost V 5 bases and J 9 bases; bases outside gene matches: 10. The CDR3 loop spans 16 amino acids. CDR3 DNA: TGTGCCAGCAGCCCATCAACCGGGACAGGGGTTTCACCCCTCCACTTT. It yields the protein CASSPSTGTGVSPLHF.

The chain combines TRBV7-9 with TRBJ1-1; D is undetermined. This CDR3 has 14 residues. CDR1 SEHNR and CDR2 FQNEAQ come from the germline V gene (reference sequence). V was trimmed by 2 bases and J by 0 bases, leaving 7 bases between them. The CDR3 protein is CASSLNSVNTEAFF. CDR3 sequence (DNA): TGTGCCAGCAGCTTAAACTCCGTGAACACTGAAGCTTTCTTT. The full variable domain, with the rest looked up from reference TRBV7-9 and TRBJ1-1, is DTGVSQNPRHKITKRGQNVTFRCDPISEHNRLYWYRQTLGQGPEFLTYFQNEAQLEKSRLLSDRFSAERPKGSFSTLEIQRTEQGDSAMYLCASSLNSVNTEAFFGQGTRLTVV.

The chain carries TRBV5-4 and TRBJ1-2; possible D gene TRBD1, 6 bases. Germline V gene lookup returns CDR1 SGHNT and CDR2 YYREEE (reference sequence). The CDR3 loop spans 14 amino acids. Trimming took off 6 bases at V and 4 bases at J, with 16 bases between the two ends. The CDR3 bases are TGTGCCAGCACCCAACAGGGAGTTAGCTATGGCTACACCTTC. It yields the protein CASTQQGVSYGYTF. The full variable domain, completed using reference TRBV5-4 and TRBJ1-2, is ETGVTQSPTHLIKTRGQQVTLRCSSQSGHNTVSWYQQALGQGPQFIFQYYREEENGRGNFPPRFSGLQFPNYSSELNVNALELDDSALYLCASTQQGVSYGYTFGSGTRLTVV.

This rearrangement joins TRBV5-4 to TRBJ1-2; 7 bases agree with TRBD1. V gave up 0 bases and J gave up 1 base; unmatched junction bases: 0. Germline V gene data show CDR1 as SGHNT and CDR2 as YYREEE (reference sequence). The CDR3 sequence is 14 residues long. CDR3 sequence (DNA): TGTGCCAGCAGCTTGGGACAGGGTAACTATGGCTACACCTTC. Translation: CASSLGQGNYGYTF.

The V gene is TRBV7-2, the J gene TRBJ1-1; 9 nucleotides line up with TRBD1. V shed 1 base and J 5 bases; nucleotides not matched to a gene: 8. The CDR3 is 16 amino acids. The germline V gene encodes CDR1 SGHTA and CDR2 FQGNSA. CDR3 amino acids: CASSLDYRGQGTEAFF. As DNA, the CDR3 is TGTGCCAGCAGCTTAGACTACAGGGGGCAGGGTACTGAAGCTTTCTTT.

The chain links TRBV28 to TRBJ1-1; TRBD1 might be the D (6 bases). V was shortened by 4 bases and J by 5 bases, with 20 bases between the two germline ends. Germline values: CDR1 MDHEN, CDR2 SYDVKM. This CDR3 has 16 residues. The DNA of the CDR3 is TGTGCCAGCAGTTCAAGGGCCCAGGGGCGCCGGACTGAAGCTTTCTTT. This encodes CASSSRAQGRRTEAFF.

V usage is TRBV7-2 and J usage is TRBJ1-2, with unresolved D. CDR3 length equals 14 residues. The germline gives CDR1 SGHTA, CDR2 FQGNSA. V lost 2 bases and J lost 10, with 17 bases in between. The CDR3 sequence is CASSLRPLGAFYTF. The DNA for the CDR3 is TGTGCCAGCAGCTTACGCCCCCTCGGAGCTTTCTACACCTTC.

This clone was counted only a few times. In DNA, the CDR3 is TGCGCCAGCAGCAGCACCACAGGGGGTGGAGAGCAGTACTTC. This codes for CASSSTTGGGEQYF. The gene calls are TRBV5-1 and TRBJ2-7; 8 nucleotides align to TRBD1. CDR1 and CDR2 from the germline V gene are SGHRS and YFSETQ. The CDR3 extends over 14 amino acids. The trim removed 4 bases at V and 7 bases at J, leaving 10 bases unmatched.

This CDR3 is CASSLIRGTEAFF. The CDR3 DNA follows: TGTGCCAGCTCACTAATCAGGGGTACTGAAGCTTTCTTT. The chain joins TRBV18 to TRBJ1-1, with a weak D call TRBD1 (6 bases). The CDR3 is 13 amino acids. Germline V CDR1 and CDR2: KGHSH, LQKENI. Trimming left V 4 bases short and J 5 bases short, with 11 bases between.